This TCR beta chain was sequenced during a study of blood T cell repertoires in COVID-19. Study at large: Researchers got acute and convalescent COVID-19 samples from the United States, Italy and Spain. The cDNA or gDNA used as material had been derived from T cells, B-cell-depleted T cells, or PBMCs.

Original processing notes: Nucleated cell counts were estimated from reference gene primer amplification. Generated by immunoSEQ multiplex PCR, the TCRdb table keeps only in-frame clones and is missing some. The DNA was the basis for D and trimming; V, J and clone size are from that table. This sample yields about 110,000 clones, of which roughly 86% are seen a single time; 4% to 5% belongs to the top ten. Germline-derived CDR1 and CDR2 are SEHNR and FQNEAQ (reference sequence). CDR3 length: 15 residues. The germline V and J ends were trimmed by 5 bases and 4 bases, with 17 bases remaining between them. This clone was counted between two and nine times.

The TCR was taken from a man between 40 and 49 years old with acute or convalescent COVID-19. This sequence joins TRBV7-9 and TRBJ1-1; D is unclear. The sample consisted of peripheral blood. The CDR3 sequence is CASSPAASSITEAFF. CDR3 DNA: TGTGCCAGCAGCCCAGCGGCTTCGTCGATCACTGAAGCTTTCTTT.